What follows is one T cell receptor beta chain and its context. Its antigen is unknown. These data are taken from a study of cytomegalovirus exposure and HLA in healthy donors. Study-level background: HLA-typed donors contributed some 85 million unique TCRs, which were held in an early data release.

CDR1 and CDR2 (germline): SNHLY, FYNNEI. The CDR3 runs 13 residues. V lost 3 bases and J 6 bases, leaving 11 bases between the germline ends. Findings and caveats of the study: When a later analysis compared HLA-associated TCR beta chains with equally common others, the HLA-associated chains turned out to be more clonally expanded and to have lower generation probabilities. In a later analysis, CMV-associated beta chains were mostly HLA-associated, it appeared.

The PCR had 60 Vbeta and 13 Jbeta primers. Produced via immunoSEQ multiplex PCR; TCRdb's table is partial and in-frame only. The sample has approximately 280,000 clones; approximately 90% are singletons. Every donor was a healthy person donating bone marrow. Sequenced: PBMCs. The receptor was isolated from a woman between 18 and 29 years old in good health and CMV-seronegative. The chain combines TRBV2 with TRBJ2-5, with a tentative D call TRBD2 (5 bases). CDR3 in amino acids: CASSEASLQTQYF. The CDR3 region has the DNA TGTGCCAGCAGTGAGGCTAGCTTGCAGACCCAGTACTTC.